This TCR beta chain was identified during a study of tumour-infiltrating T cells in Burkitt lymphoma (TCRdb year 2020). With respect to the entire study: TCR repertoire data were compared against clinical outcome, and productive clonality predicted overall survival and progression-free survival independently of established prognostic factors such as age at diagnosis.

About this clone: Its antigen has not been determined. No base quality information exists; no much larger clone differs at one position.

The library came from the immunoSEQ multiplex PCR assay. TCRdb carries this immuneACCESS record with in-frame sequences only. Its versions omit some clonotypes, under half of them owing to an unresolved V gene in the studies checked, with the rest unexplained. In this sample the table shows some 1,800 clones, about a fifth of which occur a single time. The top ten hold about 10% of the sample. The CDR1 and CDR2 encoded by the germline V gene are MDHEN and SYDVKM. V lost 0 bases and J lost 5 bases; the stretch between them is 14 bases long. The CDR3 sequence holds 15 residues, the cysteine and phenylalanine included. Solely the CDR3 DNA is kept, with 45 bases framed from the first base.

The sequence came from a human donor with diffuse large B-cell lymphoma. The rearranged segments are TRBV28 and TRBJ2-7; no D segment can be confidently identified. Material for sequencing was tumor tissue. The nucleotide sequence reads TGTGCCAGCAGTTTATGGGGTGGGTTGGTGGACGAGCAGTACTTC. Its translation is CASSLWGGLVDEQYF. This CDR3, with the reference TRBV28 and TRBJ2-7 proteins standing in past its ends, gives the full variable domain DVKVTQSSRYLVKRTGEKVFLECVQDMDHENMFWYRQDPGLGLRLIYFSYDVKMKEKGDIPEGYSVSREKKERFSLILESASTNQTSMYLCASSLWGGLVDEQYFGPGTRLTVT.